These 9 T cell receptor beta chains were sequenced from one sample in a study of OX40 agonist ivuxolimab in advanced cancers. Repertoires were generated with immunoSEQ multiplex PCR, while TCRdb's copy carries only in-frame clones and drops some. This table holds around 63,000 clones, 80% to 90% found once. The sample in question was CD4+ or CD8+ T cells sorted from blood, obtained in a trial of the OX40 agonist ivuxolimab. The origin of the receptors is an adult with an advanced solid tumor such as melanoma, head and neck, liver or kidney cancer.

The rearrangement joins TRBV11-2 to TRBJ2-7; 8 positions agree with TRBD1. Germline CDR1 reads SGHAT; CDR2 reads FQNNGV. Unmatched junction bases numbered 11, after V lost 5 bases and J lost 5 bases. The CDR3 loop spans 15 amino acids. The CDR3: CASSLKTGVDHEQYF. For the CDR3, the DNA is TGTGCCAGCAGCCTTAAGACAGGGGTGGACCACGAGCAGTACTTC.

This clone came up once. CDR3 coding DNA: TGTGCCAGTAGTATAGACCCCAGCGTATGGGGGGGATCCAATGAGCAGTTCTTC. It translates to CASSIDPSVWGGSNEQFF. This rearrangement joins TRBV19 to TRBJ2-1, with 7 bases matching TRBD2. The length of the CDR3 is 18 residues. Germline trimming cut 0 bases from V and 6 bases from J; bases unmatched to any gene: 14. CDR1 is LNHDA, CDR2 SQIVND, per germline (reference sequence).

This chain joins TRBV2 and TRBJ2-5; 8 nucleotides match TRBD2. This CDR3 is 15 amino acids long. The junction had 11 bases not matched to a gene; V was cut back by 6 bases and J by 5 bases. Germline CDR1 reads SNHLY; CDR2 reads FYNNEI. CDR3: CASSKQGGGSETQYF. As DNA, the CDR3 is TGTGCCAGCAGCAAACAGGGCGGGGGGAGCGAGACCCAGTACTTC.

The chain couples TRBV2 to TRBJ2-1, with a possible D match to TRBD2 (8 bases). Germline V gene data show CDR1 as SNHLY and CDR2 as FYNNEI. The CDR3 has 14 residues. V lost 9 bases, J lost 9 bases, and 21 bases lay in between. CDR3 region: CASRGRTAGGEQFF. In DNA, the CDR3 is TGTGCCAGTAGGGGGCGGACGGCGGGAGGTGAGCAGTTCTTC.

The chain couples TRBV19 to TRBJ1-5; TRBD1 might be the D (5 bases). The V end lost 9 bases, the J end lost 0 bases, and 12 bases lay between the germline ends. CDR1 is LNHDA and CDR2 is SQIVND in the germline V gene (reference sequence). This CDR3 has 14 residues. The CDR3 DNA reads as TGTGCCAGCCAAAGGGGAATTAGCAATCAGCCCCAGCATTTT. It translates to CASQRGISNQPQHF.

V and J are TRBV18 and TRBJ2-3; no firm D call. Deletions cut 0 bases from V and 0 bases from J, with 10 bases between. The CDR3 loop spans 16 amino acids. CDR1 and CDR2 (germline): KGHSH, LQKENI. The CDR3 DNA reads as TGTGCCAGCTCACCACCGGAGACGGTTAGCACAGATACGCAGTATTTT. This gives the protein CASSPPETVSTDTQYF.

The chain joins TRBV29-1 to TRBJ2-1, with D uncertain. The CDR3 runs to 13 residues. Trimming shortened V by 0 bases and J by 4 bases, and 7 bases separated the two germline ends. Per germline, CDR1 SQVTM and CDR2 ANQGSEA. The CDR3 protein is CSVEEAGYNEQFF. The CDR3 bases are TGCAGCGTTGAAGAAGCCGGGTACAATGAGCAGTTCTTC.

The chain has TRBV7-9 and TRBJ2-7, with 13 positions matching TRBD2. CDR1 is SEHNR and CDR2 is FQNEAQ in the germline V gene (reference sequence). With V trimmed by 5 bases and J by 8 bases, 6 bases remained unmatched. This CDR3 comprises 14 residues. CDR3 in DNA: TGTGCCAGCAGCGCCGGGACTAGCGGGGCTCAGCAGTACTTC. Amino acid sequence: CASSAGTSGAQQYF.

J is TRBJ2-7 and V is TRBV2; 7 nucleotides match TRBD1. Germline V gives CDR1 SNHLY, CDR2 FYNNEI. CDR3 length: 15 residues. The V gene end was trimmed by 2 bases and the J gene end by 0 bases; junction bases not matched to a gene: 4. CDR3 in DNA: TGTGCCAGCAGTGAATCGACAGGGTTCTCCTACGAGCAGTACTTC. It encodes CASSESTGFSYEQYF.